These T cell receptor beta chains were read from a single sample in a study of Graves' ophthalmopathy and Graves' hyperthyroidism. TCRdb reanalysed the multiplex PCR reads using MiXCR and keeps one entry per CDR3 protein. The data contain about 400,000 distinct CDR3 sequences, around 17% of them seen just once; the ten biggest clones take up about 1.4%. Sequencing used peripheral blood. The source of these receptors is a woman younger than 35 with Graves' ophthalmopathy. CDR3s include the opening cysteine and the closing phenylalanine or tryptophan. The D gene is left open where the match is weak. Only part of the rows carry a size: once, few, many, or a class if the clone is expanded.

TRBV6-2/TRBV6-3,many,TRBJ1-5,NA,CASTSEQTAARQPQHF,TGTGCCAGCACCAGTGAACAGACGGCGGCTCGTCAGCCCCAGCATTTT
TRBV19,NA,TRBJ1-2,NA,CASSTGEDYGYTF,TGTGCCAGTAGTACGGGGGAGGACTATGGCTACACCTTC
TRBV11-2,NA,TRBJ2-7,TRBD1,CASRSTGNHEQYF,TGTGCCAGCAGGTCGACAGGGAACCACGAGCAGTACTTC
TRBV20-1,many,TRBJ2-7,NA,CSARKGSYEQYF,TGCAGTGCTAGAAAAGGTTCCTACGAGCAGTACTTC
TRBV7-6,many,TRBJ2-1,NA,CASSLAGDNEQFF,TGTGCCAGCAGCTTAGCCGGGGACAATGAGCAGTTCTTC
TRBV29-1,NA,TRBJ1-1,NA,CSVEEQMNTEAFF,TGCAGCGTTGAAGAACAGATGAACACTGAAGCTTTCTTT
TRBV30,NA,TRBJ2-7,NA,CAWSIGAREQYF,TGTGCCTGGAGTATAGGGGCGCGCGAGCAGTACTTC
TRBV6-1,many,TRBJ2-7,TRBD2,CASSPRLAAMPYEQYF,TGTGCCAGCAGTCCTAGACTAGCGGCGATGCCATACGAGCAGTACTTC
TRBV6-5,many,TRBJ1-5,NA,CASSYRQGSNQPQHF,TGTGCCAGCAGTTACAGGCAGGGAAGCAATCAGCCCCAGCATTTT
TRBV19,many,TRBJ1-2,TRBD1,CASSIESGGWHYGYTF,TGTGCCAGTAGTATCGAGTCAGGGGGATGGCACTATGGCTACACCTTC
TRBV29-1,many,TRBJ2-5,NA,CSVYTGSQYF,TGCAGCGTCTACACGGGGTCCCAGTACTTC
TRBV12-3/TRBV12-4,many,TRBJ2-5,TRBD1,CASQPTGLQETQYF,TGTGCCAGCCAACCGACAGGGCTCCAAGAGACCCAGTACTTC
TRBV11-2,many,TRBJ2-7,TRBD2,CASSRYREAPVEQYF,TGTGCCAGCAGCCGTTACCGGGAGGCCCCTGTGGAGCAGTACTTC
TRBV15,NA,TRBJ1-1,TRBD1,CATSRGDRVGTEAFF,TGTGCCACCAGCAGAGGGGACAGGGTTGGCACTGAAGCTTTCTTT
TRBV6-5,many,TRBJ1-5,NA,CASSPGLLSNQPQHF,TGTGCCAGCAGTCCGGGACTTTTAAGCAATCAGCCCCAGCATTTT
TRBV29-1,many,TRBJ1-6,NA,CSGGREVSYNSPLHF,TGCAGTGGGGGGAGGGAAGTCTCCTATAATTCACCCCTCCACTTT
TRBV11-2,many,TRBJ1-2,NA,CASSFSSRGGYTF,TGTGCCAGCAGCTTTTCTTCAAGGGGTGGCTACACCTTC
TRBV14,many,TRBJ1-3,NA,CASSLRDRSGNTIYF,TGTGCCAGCAGCCTTCGGGACCGCTCTGGAAACACCATATATTTT
TRBV12-3/TRBV12-4,many,TRBJ2-5,NA,CASTLGAGPRETQYF,TGTGCCAGCACCCTCGGGGCAGGGCCCCGGGAGACCCAGTACTTC
TRBV6-2/TRBV6-3,many,TRBJ1-5,TRBD1,CASSYSGTGFVF,TGTGCCAGCAGTTACTCCGGGACAGGCTTTGTGTTT
TRBV5-5,many,TRBJ2-5,NA,CASSLARQYQETQYF,TGTGCCAGCAGCTTGGCCAGGCAGTACCAAGAGACCCAGTACTTC
TRBV30,few,TRBJ1-1,NA,CAWIRSRVTEAFF,TGTGCCTGGATACGGTCCCGGGTGACTGAAGCTTTCTTT
TRBV5-6,many,TRBJ1-5,TRBD1,CASSPFSADRVNQPQHF,TGTGCCAGCAGCCCATTTTCGGCCGACAGGGTGAATCAGCCCCAGCATTTT
TRBV6-1,many,TRBJ1-5,NA,CASSEYGSNQPQHF,TGTGCCAGCAGTGAATACGGAAGCAATCAGCCCCAGCATTTT
TRBV6-2/TRBV6-3,many,TRBJ2-5,TRBD1,CASGVDRRKTQYF,TGTGCCAGCGGGGTGGACAGGAGAAAGACCCAGTACTTC
TRBV6-2/TRBV6-3,many,TRBJ2-7,NA,CASSYSKFEGRSSYEQYF,TGTGCCAGCAGTTACTCGAAATTCGAGGGGCGAAGCTCCTACGAGCAGTACTTC
TRBV10-2,NA,TRBJ1-1,NA,CASSDSSEAFF,TGCGCCAGCAGTGATTCTTCTGAAGCTTTCTTT
TRBV27,NA,TRBJ2-7,TRBD2,CASSPRLAGLSYEQYF,TGTGCCAGCAGTCCGCGACTAGCGGGCCTCTCCTACGAGCAGTACTTC
TRBV6-2/TRBV6-3,many,TRBJ2-4,TRBD1,CASRNLGTALAKNIQYF,TGTGCCAGCAGAAACCTTGGGACAGCACTAGCCAAAAACATTCAGTACTTC